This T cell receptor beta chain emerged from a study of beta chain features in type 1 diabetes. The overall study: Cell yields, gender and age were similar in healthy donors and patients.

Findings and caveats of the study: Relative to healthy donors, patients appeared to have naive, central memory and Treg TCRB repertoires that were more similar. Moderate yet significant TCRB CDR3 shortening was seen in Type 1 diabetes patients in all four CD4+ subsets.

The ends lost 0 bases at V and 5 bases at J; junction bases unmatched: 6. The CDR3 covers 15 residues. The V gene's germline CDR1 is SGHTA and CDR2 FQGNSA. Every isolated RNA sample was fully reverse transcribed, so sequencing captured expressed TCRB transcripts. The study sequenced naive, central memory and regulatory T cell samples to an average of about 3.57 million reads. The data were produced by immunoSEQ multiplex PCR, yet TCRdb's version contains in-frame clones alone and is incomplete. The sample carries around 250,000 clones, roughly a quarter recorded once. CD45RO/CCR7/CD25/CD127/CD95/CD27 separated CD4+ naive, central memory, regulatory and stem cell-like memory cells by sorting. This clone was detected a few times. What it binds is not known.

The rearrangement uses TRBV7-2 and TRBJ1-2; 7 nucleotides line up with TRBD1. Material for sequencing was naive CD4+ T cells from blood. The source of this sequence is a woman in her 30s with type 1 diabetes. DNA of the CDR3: TGTGCCAGCAGCTTAGCGAGGGGGCGCGGATATGGCTACACCTTC. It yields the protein CASSLARGRGYGYTF.